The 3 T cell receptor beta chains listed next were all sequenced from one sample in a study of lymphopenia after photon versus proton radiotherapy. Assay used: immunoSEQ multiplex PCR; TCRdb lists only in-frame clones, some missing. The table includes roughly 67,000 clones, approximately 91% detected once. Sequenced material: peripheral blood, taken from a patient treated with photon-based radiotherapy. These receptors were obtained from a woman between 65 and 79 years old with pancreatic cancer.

The CDR3 is CASSQDNTWGEQFF. The CDR3 region has the DNA TGCGCCAGCAGCCAAGATAACACCTGGGGGGAGCAGTTCTTC. V and J are TRBV4-1 and TRBJ2-1; either TRBD1 or TRBD2 may supply D (5 bases each). The CDR3 has 14 amino acids. The V end was cut by 0 bases, the J end by 10 bases, with 13 bases between. The V gene's germline CDR1 is MGHRA and CDR2 YSYEKL.

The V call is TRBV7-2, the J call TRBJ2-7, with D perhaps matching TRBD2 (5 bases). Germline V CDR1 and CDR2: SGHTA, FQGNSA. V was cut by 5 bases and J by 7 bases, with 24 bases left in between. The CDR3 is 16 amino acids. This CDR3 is CASSTISSRPLGEQYF. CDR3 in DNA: TGTGCCAGCAGCACAATATCTAGCCGCCCCCTAGGGGAGCAGTACTTC.

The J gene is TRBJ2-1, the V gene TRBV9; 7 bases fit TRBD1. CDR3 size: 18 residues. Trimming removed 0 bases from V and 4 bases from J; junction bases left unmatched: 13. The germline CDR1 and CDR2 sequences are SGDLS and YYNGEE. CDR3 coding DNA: TGTGCCAGCAGCGTAGACGCTGGGGGCAGGGGGTATTACAATGAGCAGTTCTTC. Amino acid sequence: CASSVDAGGRGYYNEQFF. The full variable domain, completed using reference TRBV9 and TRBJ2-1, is DSGVTQTPKHLITATGQRVTLRCSPRSGDLSVYWYQQSLDQGLQFLIQYYNGEERAKGNILERFSAQQFPDLHSELNLSSLELGDSALYFCASSVDAGGRGYYNEQFFGPGTRLTVL.